These 9 T cell receptor beta chains were sequenced from one sample in a study of T cells and copy number aberrations in small-cell lung cancer. Data came from immunoSEQ multiplex PCR; TCRdb stores just in-frame clones and leaves some out. The sample includes a few hundred clones, around 88% seen only once; the top ten take about 3.3%. Sequenced: tumor tissue. The receptors here all came from a man aged 55 to 70 with small cell lung cancer.

The chain has TRBV6-1 and TRBJ2-3, with 10 nucleotides matching TRBD2. Germline CDR1 and CDR2: MNHNS and SASEGT. The CDR3 length is 16 residues. The V and J ends lost 4 bases and 2 bases, in that order; junction bases with no gene match: 6. The CDR3 is CASSVSSGSPTDTQYF. For the CDR3, the DNA is TGTGCCAGCAGTGTGTCTAGCGGGAGCCCCACAGATACGCAGTATTTT.

This chain connects TRBV4-1 to TRBJ1-5, with D unresolved. The CDR3 covers 15 residues. V was shortened by 0 bases and J by 5 bases, with 11 bases between the two germline ends. Per the germline V gene, CDR1 is MGHRA and CDR2 is YSYEKL. In DNA, the CDR3 is TGCGCCAGCAGCCAAGAGCGGCAGGCCGATCAGCCCCAGCATTTT. The encoded protein is CASSQERQADQPQHF.

The chain links TRBV30 to TRBJ2-2; TRBD1 aligns across 8 bases. The CDR3 extends over 13 amino acids. Germline V CDR1 and CDR2: GTSNPN, SVGIG (reference sequence). The V segment lost 4 bases and the J segment 3 bases; nucleotides outside the gene matches: 1. This CDR3 is CAWKTGDTGELFF. Here the CDR3 DNA reads TGTGCCTGGAAGACAGGGGACACCGGGGAGCTGTTTTTT. The variable domain in full, with the rest retrieved from reference TRBV30 and TRBJ2-2, is SQTIHQWPATLVQPVGSPLSLECTVEGTSNPNLYWYRQAAGRGLQLLFYSVGIGQISSEVPQNLSASRPQDRQFILSSKKLLLSDSGFYLCAWKTGDTGELFFGEGSRLTVL.

In this sample, this clone turned up a few times. The chain recombines TRBV6-1 with TRBJ1-1, with TRBD1 as a possible D gene (5 bases). Per the germline V gene, CDR1 is MNHNS and CDR2 is SASEGT. V was shortened by 4 bases and J by 5 bases, with 11 bases between the two germline ends. This CDR3 has 13 amino acids. The DNA of the CDR3 is TGTGCCAGCAGTGGAGAGGGGTGGACTGAAGCTTTCTTT. This encodes CASSGEGWTEAFF.

The chain employs TRBV9 and TRBJ1-1; perhaps TRBD1 as D (5 bases). CDR1 and CDR2 (germline): SGDLS, YYNGEE. The CDR3 runs 12 residues. V lost 7 bases and J 6 bases, leaving 13 bases between the germline ends. The DNA for the CDR3 is TGTGCCAGCGGCAGGGAGGGGCCTGAAGCTTTCTTT. It encodes CASGREGPEAFF.

This clone was counted only a few times. The rearrangement links TRBV20-1 to TRBJ2-3; unclear D gene. V was clipped by 3 bases and J by 5 bases, with 6 bases between them. CDR1 and CDR2 from the germline V gene are DFQATT and SNEGSKA (reference sequence). There are 11 residues in the CDR3. This chain's CDR3 is CSASQQDTQYF. CDR3 in DNA: TGCAGTGCTAGTCAGCAAGATACGCAGTATTTT.

The J gene is TRBJ2-7, the V gene TRBV6-5; unclear D gene. V gave up 2 bases and J gave up 7 bases, with 12 bases separating them. From germline, CDR1 is MNHEY and CDR2 SVGAGI. The CDR3 totals 13 residues. CDR3 sequence reads: CASSYSQVREQYF. For the CDR3, the DNA is TGTGCCAGCAGTTACAGCCAGGTCCGGGAGCAGTACTTC.

The rearrangement links TRBV13 to TRBJ1-1; D remains ambiguous. Germline CDR1 reads PRHDT; CDR2 reads FYEKMQ (reference sequence). There are 13 residues in the CDR3. V gave up 3 bases and J gave up 0 bases, with 5 bases separating them. The CDR3 region is CASSFFMNTEAFF. The CDR3 DNA reads as TGTGCCAGCAGCTTCTTCATGAACACTGAAGCTTTCTTT. Complete variable domain (other parts from reference TRBV13 and TRBJ1-1): AAGVIQSPRHLIKEKRETATLKCYPIPRHDTVYWYQQGPGQDPQFLISFYEKMQSDKGSIPDRFSAQQFSDYHSELNMSSLELGDSALYFCASSFFMNTEAFFGQGTRLTVV.

This chain joins TRBV2 and TRBJ1-2; 10 bases line up with TRBD1. From germline, CDR1 is SNHLY and CDR2 FYNNEI. The CDR3 loop spans 16 amino acids. Trimming cost V 5 bases and J 0 bases; bases outside gene matches: 6. CDR3 region: CASSRRQGAANYGYTF. In nucleotides, the CDR3 is TGTGCCAGCAGTAGGAGACAGGGGGCGGCTAACTATGGCTACACCTTC.